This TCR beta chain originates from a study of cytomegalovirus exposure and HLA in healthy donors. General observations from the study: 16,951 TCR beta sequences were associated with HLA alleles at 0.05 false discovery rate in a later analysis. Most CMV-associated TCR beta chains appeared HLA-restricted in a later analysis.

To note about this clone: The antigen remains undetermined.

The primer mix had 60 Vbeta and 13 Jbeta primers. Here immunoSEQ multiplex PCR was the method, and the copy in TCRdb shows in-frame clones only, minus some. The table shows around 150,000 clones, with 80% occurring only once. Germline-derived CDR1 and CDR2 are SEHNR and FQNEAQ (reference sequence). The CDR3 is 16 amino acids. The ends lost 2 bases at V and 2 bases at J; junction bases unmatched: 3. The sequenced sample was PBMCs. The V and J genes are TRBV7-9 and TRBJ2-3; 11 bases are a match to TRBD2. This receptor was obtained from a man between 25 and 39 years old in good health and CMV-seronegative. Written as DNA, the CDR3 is TGTGCCAGCAGCTTAAGACTAGCGGGGTCCACAGATACGCAGTATTTT. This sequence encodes CASSLRLAGSTDTQYF.